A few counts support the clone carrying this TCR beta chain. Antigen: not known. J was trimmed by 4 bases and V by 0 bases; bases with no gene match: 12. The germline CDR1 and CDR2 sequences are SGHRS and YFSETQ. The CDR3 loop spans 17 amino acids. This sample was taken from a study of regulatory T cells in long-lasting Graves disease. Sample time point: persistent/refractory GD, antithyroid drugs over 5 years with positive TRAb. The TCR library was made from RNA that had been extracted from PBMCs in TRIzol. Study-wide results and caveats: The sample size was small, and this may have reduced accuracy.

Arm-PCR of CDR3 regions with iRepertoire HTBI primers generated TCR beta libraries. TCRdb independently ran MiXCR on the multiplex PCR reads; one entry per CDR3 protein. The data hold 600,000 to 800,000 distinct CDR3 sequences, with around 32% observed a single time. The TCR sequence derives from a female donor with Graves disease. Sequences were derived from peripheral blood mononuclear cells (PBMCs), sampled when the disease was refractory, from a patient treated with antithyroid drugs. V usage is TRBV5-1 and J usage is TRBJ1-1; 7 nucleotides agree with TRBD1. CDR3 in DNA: TGCGCCAGCAGCTTGGGACAGGGAATTTCCCTGAGCACTGAAGCTTTCTTT. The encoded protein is CASSLGQGISLSTEAFF.